This record covers a single TCR beta chain. This entry comes from a study of OX40 agonist ivuxolimab in advanced cancers. Study background: Every 2 weeks, patients got intravenous ivuxolimab at one of six dose levels (0.01-10 mg/kg).

Clones were read by immunoSEQ multiplex PCR, and TCRdb kept only the in-frame ones, dropping some. Here the sample spans 55,000 to 75,000 clones, around 80% being singletons. Germline V CDR1 and CDR2: SGHRS, YFSETQ. This CDR3 is built from 14 residues. Deletions cut 1 base from V and 6 bases from J, with 10 bases between. The source of this sequence is an adult with an advanced solid tumor such as melanoma, head and neck, liver or kidney cancer. The gene calls are TRBV5-1 and TRBJ2-2; D uncertain. Sequenced here: CD4+ or CD8+ T cells sorted from blood, sampled in a trial of the OX40 agonist ivuxolimab. The CDR3 sequence is CASSLKERAGELFF. CDR3 in DNA: TGCGCCAGCAGCTTGAAGGAGAGAGCCGGGGAGCTGTTTTTT. The full variable domain, its missing parts supplied by reference TRBV5-1 and TRBJ2-2, is KAGVTQTPRYLIKTRGQQVTLSCSPISGHRSVSWYQQTPGQGLQFLFEYFSETQRNKGNFPGRFSGRQFSNSRSEMNVSTLELGDSALYLCASSLKERAGELFFGEGSRLTVL.